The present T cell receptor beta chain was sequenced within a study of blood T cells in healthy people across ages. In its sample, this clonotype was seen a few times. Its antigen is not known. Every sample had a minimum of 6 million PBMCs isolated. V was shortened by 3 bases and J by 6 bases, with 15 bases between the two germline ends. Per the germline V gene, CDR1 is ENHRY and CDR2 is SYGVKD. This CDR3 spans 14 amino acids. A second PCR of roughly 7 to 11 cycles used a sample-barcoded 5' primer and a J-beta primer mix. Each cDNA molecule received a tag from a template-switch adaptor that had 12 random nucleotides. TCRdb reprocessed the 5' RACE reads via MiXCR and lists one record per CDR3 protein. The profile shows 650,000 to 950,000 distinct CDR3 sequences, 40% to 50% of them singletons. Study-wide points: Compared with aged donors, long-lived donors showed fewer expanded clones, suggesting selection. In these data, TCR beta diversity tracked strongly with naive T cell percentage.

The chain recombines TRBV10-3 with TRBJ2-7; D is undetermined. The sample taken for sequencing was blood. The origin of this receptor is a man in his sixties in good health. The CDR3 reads CAISDPGVMSEQYF. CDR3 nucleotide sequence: TGTGCCATCAGTGACCCTGGGGTAATGAGCGAGCAGTACTTC.